A selection of T cell receptor beta chains follows, all from one sample in a study of blood T cell repertoires in COVID-19. Only in-frame clones appear in the TCRdb table, and some are missing; sequencing was by immunoSEQ multiplex PCR. The top ten clones hold around 1.5% of a sample with 60,000 to 75,000 clones, around 89% of them seen once. Sequencing was done on a sample of peripheral blood. These TCRs come from a human donor in a cohort sampled during active COVID-19. Both conserved end residues are part of each CDR3. The order of the fields is clone size, D gene, J gene, V gene, CDR3 protein, CDR3 DNA. A D gene is named only where the DNA matches it firmly. The size of a clone is reported for some rows only, either as once, few or many, or as a class for expanded clones.

>.|.|TRBJ2-2|TRBV9
CASSVDGAGELFF
TGTGCCAGCAGCGTAGACGGGGCCGGGGAGCTGTTTTTT
>.|.|TRBJ2-5|TRBV27
CASSFKRTYQETQYF
TGTGCCAGCAGTTTTAAGCGGACCTACCAAGAGACCCAGTACTTC
>few|TRBD1|TRBJ1-1|TRBV6-5
CASTGQGYTEAFF
TGTGCCAGCACGGGACAGGGGTATACTGAAGCTTTCTTT
>.|.|TRBJ2-1|TRBV10-3
CAISESGANEQFF
TGTGCCATCAGTGAGTCTGGAGCAAATGAGCAGTTCTTC
>.|TRBD1|TRBJ1-1|TRBV5-4
CASSSNRGANTEAFF
TGTGCCAGCAGCTCGAACAGGGGCGCGAACACTGAAGCTTTCTTT
>.|.|TRBJ2-7|TRBV28
CANLGTPRVGYEQYF
TGTGCCAACCTAGGGACTCCCCGAGTCGGGTACGAGCAGTACTTC
>.|.|TRBJ2-3|TRBV7-9
CASSLETFLGEDTQYF
TGTGCCAGCAGCTTAGAAACCTTCTTAGGGGAAGATACGCAGTATTTT
>.|.|TRBJ1-2|TRBV6-1
CASSEYLTINYGYTF
TGTGCCAGCAGTGAATATTTAACAATAAACTATGGCTACACCTTC
>.|TRBD2|TRBJ2-2|TRBV10-3
CAISESRGRGTGELFF
TGTGCCATCAGTGAGTCGCGTGGGAGGGGTACCGGGGAGCTGTTTTTT
>.|.|TRBJ2-2|TRBV28
CASRLLYGELFF
TGTGCCAGCAGGCTACTCTACGGGGAGCTGTTTTTT
>.|.|TRBJ1-2|TRBV20-1
CSASLLANYGYTF
TGCAGTGCTAGTCTCCTAGCTAACTATGGCTACACCTTC
>.|TRBD1|TRBJ1-5|TRBV5-1
CASSSGQGRGQPQHF
TGCGCCAGCAGCTCCGGACAGGGACGGGGTCAGCCCCAGCATTTT
>.|TRBD2|TRBJ2-5|TRBV10-3
CASQDTGGGETQYF
TGTGCCAGTCAGGACACGGGAGGGGGAGAGACCCAGTACTTC
>.|.|TRBJ2-1|TRBV6-6
CASSYSRVYNEQFF
TGTGCCAGCAGTTACTCCAGGGTGTACAATGAGCAGTTCTTC
>.|TRBD2|TRBJ2-1|TRBV7-2
CASSLGGGNEQFF
TGTGCCAGCAGCTTAGGGGGGGGCAATGAGCAGTTCTTC
>once|TRBD1|TRBJ1-2|TRBV28
CASSTRDRVYGYTF
TGTGCCAGCAGTACCCGGGACAGGGTCTATGGCTACACCTTC
>.|TRBD1|TRBJ2-7|TRBV14
CASSDIGTVRYEQYF
TGTGCCAGCAGCGATATTGGGACAGTCCGTTACGAGCAGTACTTC
>.|.|TRBJ1-1|TRBV7-2
CASSSGQNTEAFF
TGTGCCAGCAGCTCCGGACAGAACACTGAAGCTTTCTTT
>.|TRBD1|TRBJ2-3|TRBV7-9
CASSLAGQGTDTQYF
TGTGCCAGCAGCTTAGCGGGACAGGGAACAGATACGCAGTATTTT
>.|.|TRBJ2-7|TRBV4-1
CASSRELQGYEQYF
TGCGCCAGCAGCCGGGAACTCCAGGGCTACGAGCAGTACTTC
>.|.|TRBJ1-1|TRBV10-3
CAIRRTELNTEAFF
TGTGCCATCAGACGCACAGAATTGAACACTGAAGCTTTCTTT
>.|.|TRBJ2-3|TRBV24-1
CATSDPARTDTQYF
TGTGCCACCAGTGATCCGGCTAGGACAGATACGCAGTATTTT
>once|TRBD1|TRBJ1-5|TRBV12-5
CASGLYAGGPQHF
TGTGCTAGTGGTTTGTACGCAGGGGGGCCCCAGCATTTT
>.|.|TRBJ2-5|TRBV11-2
CASSLAQGGAETQYF
TGTGCCAGCAGCTTAGCGCAGGGCGGTGCGGAGACCCAGTACTTC